The text below deals with one TCR beta chain. CDR3 length: 15 amino acids. Trimming at V came to 0 bases and at J to 4 bases, leaving 3 bases not matched to a gene. Germline CDR1 SGHDT, CDR2 YYEEEE. This table comes from immunoSEQ multiplex PCR, and its TCRdb copy is limited to in-frame clones, with some not included. Found here are 140,000 to 150,000 clones, roughly four fifths of them singletons; the top ten hold roughly 15%. This entry belongs to a study of blood T cell repertoires in COVID-19. Study information: The origin of the acute and convalescent COVID-19 samples was the United States, Italy and Spain.

The rearrangement uses TRBV5-6 and TRBJ2-5, with 10 nucleotides matching TRBD2. Sequences were obtained from peripheral blood. This TCR was recovered from a human donor with acute or convalescent COVID-19. The donor label of this sample is uncertain. CDR3 coding DNA: TGTGCCAGCAGCTTGGAACTAGCGGGGATAGAGACCCAGTACTTC. Protein: CASSLELAGIETQYF.